This T cell receptor beta chain was documented in a study of T cell changes during pregnancy in multiple sclerosis. Sequencing was performed with immunoSEQ multiplex PCR; in TCRdb, only in-frame clones are kept and a portion is missing. The sample records roughly 56,000 clones, approximately 85% being singletons. The sample was peripheral blood, taken in the first trimester of pregnancy. The clonotype was recovered from a female donor with multiple sclerosis, enrolled in a pregnancy study.

CDR3 protein: CASSLVQGEAFF. CDR3 sequence (DNA): TGCGCCAGCAGCTTGGTCCAGGGGGAAGCTTTCTTT. The rearrangement links TRBV5-1 to TRBJ1-1; TRBD1 might be the D (6 bases). In germline, CDR1 is SGHRS, CDR2 YFSETQ. Trimming took off 0 bases at V and 8 bases at J, with 8 bases between the two ends. The CDR3 has 12 residues.